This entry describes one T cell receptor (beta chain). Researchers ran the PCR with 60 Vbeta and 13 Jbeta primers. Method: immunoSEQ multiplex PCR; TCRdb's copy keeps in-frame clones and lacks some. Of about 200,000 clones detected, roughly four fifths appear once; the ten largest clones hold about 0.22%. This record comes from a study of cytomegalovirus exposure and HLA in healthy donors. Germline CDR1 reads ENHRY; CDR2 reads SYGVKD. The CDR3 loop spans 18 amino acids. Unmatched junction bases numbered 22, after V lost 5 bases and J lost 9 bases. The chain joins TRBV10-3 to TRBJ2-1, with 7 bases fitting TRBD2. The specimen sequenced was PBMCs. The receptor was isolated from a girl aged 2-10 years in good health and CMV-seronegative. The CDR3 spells CAISRSGTDLAERLEQFF. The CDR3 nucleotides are TGTGCCATCAGTAGGTCAGGGACGGATCTAGCGGAGAGACTTGAGCAGTTCTTC.